These 17 T cell receptor beta chains came from one sample sequenced in a study of T cell responses to AZD1222 COVID-19 vaccine. Assay used: immunoSEQ multiplex PCR; TCRdb lists only in-frame clones, some missing. The sample includes some 120,000 clones, about 90% seen only once; the top ten take around 5.6%. Material: peripheral blood, obtained on day 0 of AZD1222 vaccination. Source of these receptors: an adult in good health.

The chain links TRBV6-5 to TRBJ1-1; 10 bases line up with TRBD1. V shed 6 bases and J 4 bases; nucleotides not matched to a gene: 5. This CDR3 contains 14 residues. CDR1 and CDR2 (germline): MNHEY, SVGAGI. The CDR3 DNA reads TGTGCCAGCAGGACAGGGGGCGGAGGCACTGAAGCTTTCTTT. Translation gives CASRTGGGGTEAFF.

This rearrangement joins TRBV30 to TRBJ2-3, with D unresolved. The ends were cut back, 2 bases at V and 3 bases at J, with 3 bases in the middle. The CDR3 length is 11 residues. CDR1 and CDR2 from the germline V gene are GTSNPN and SVGIG (reference sequence). The CDR3 reads CAWSYTDTQYF. For the CDR3, the DNA is TGTGCCTGGAGTTATACAGATACGCAGTATTTT.

The chain recombines TRBV30 with TRBJ1-1; possibly TRBD1 for D (5 bases). The germline V and J ends were trimmed by 4 bases and 4 bases, with 16 bases remaining between them. Per the germline V gene, CDR1 is GTSNPN and CDR2 is SVGIG (reference sequence). The CDR3 is 14 residues long. Here the CDR3 reads CAWNERPGRTEAFF. DNA for the CDR3: TGTGCCTGGAACGAACGTCCGGGGCGCACTGAAGCTTTCTTT.

This chain's CDR3 is CEARAGRLSSYEQYF. CDR3 sequence (DNA): TGTGAGGCCCGGGCCGGCCGCCTTAGCTCCTACGAGCAGTACTTC. V is TRBV27 and J is TRBJ2-7; unclear D gene. CDR3 length: 15 residues. Germline-derived CDR1 and CDR2 are MNHEY and SMNVEV (reference sequence).

V gene TRBV5-4 combines with J gene TRBJ2-2, with a weak D call TRBD1 (6 bases). The CDR3 consists of 15 residues. V lost 4 bases and J lost 7, with 17 bases in between. Germline loops: CDR1 SGHNT, CDR2 YYREEE (reference sequence). CDR3: CASSPAGGLGGELFF. CDR3 DNA: TGTGCCAGCAGCCCGGCTGGGGGCTTGGGCGGGGAGCTGTTTTTT.

The V gene is TRBV24-1, the J gene TRBJ1-2; 7 nucleotides match TRBD1. The CDR3 totals 16 residues. Germline trimming cut 3 bases from V and 7 bases from J; bases unmatched to any gene: 13. Germline assignment: CDR1 KGHDR and CDR2 SFDVKD. This chain's CDR3 is CATSDGSGTVAGGYTF. The CDR3 region has the DNA TGTGCCACCAGTGATGGATCCGGGACAGTAGCTGGTGGCTACACCTTC.

The V call is TRBV29-1, the J call TRBJ1-2; 8 bases match TRBD1. With 6 bases clipped from V and 0 bases from J, the junction kept 6 bases outside the gene matches. Germline V CDR1 and CDR2: SQVTM, ANQGSEA. The length of the CDR3 is 14 residues. CDR3 region: CSVATGVANYGYTF. CDR3 nucleotide sequence: TGCAGCGTGGCGACAGGGGTAGCTAACTATGGCTACACCTTC.

This chain uses TRBV4-1 with TRBJ2-1; 15 bases match TRBD2. V shed 1 base, J shed 9 bases, and the junction held 4 bases outside the gene matches. Looked up from germline, CDR1 is MGHRA and CDR2 is YSYEKL. This CDR3 spans 16 amino acids. The chain's CDR3 is CASSQVGTSGRSEQFF. In nucleotides, the CDR3 is TGCGCCAGCAGCCAAGTGGGGACTAGCGGGAGGAGTGAGCAGTTCTTC.

This clone was seen once. The CDR3 DNA reads TGTGCCAGCACCTTTAGCGGGGTCGAGACCCAGTACTTC. Protein: CASTFSGVETQYF. This chain joins TRBV2 and TRBJ2-5; 8 nucleotides agree with TRBD2. V lost 7 bases and J lost 5; bases outside the gene matches: 6. The CDR3 has 13 residues. Germline loops: CDR1 SNHLY, CDR2 FYNNEI.

This clone was detected a few times. V usage is TRBV27 and J usage is TRBJ1-1; no definite D call. Trimming stripped 3 bases from V and 6 bases from J, with 5 bases between. The CDR3 has 11 amino acids. Germline V gives CDR1 MNHEY, CDR2 SMNVEV (reference sequence). The CDR3 DNA reads as TGTGCCAGCAGTTTCTCCTCTGAAGCTTTCTTT. Translation: CASSFSSEAFF.

The chain has TRBV10-2 and TRBJ1-6, with TRBD1 as a possible D gene (6 bases). Germline CDR1 and CDR2: WSHSY and SAAADI. V was cut by 9 bases and J by 5 bases, with 14 bases left in between. The CDR3 consists of 14 residues. As DNA, the CDR3 is TGCGCCAGTCGAGGACAGATCGATAATTCACCCCTCCACTTT. It is translated as CASRGQIDNSPLHF.

V gene TRBV7-2 combines with J gene TRBJ1-1, with D possibly matching TRBD1 (5 bases). The CDR3 totals 12 residues. The germline V gene has CDR1 SGHTA and CDR2 FQGNSA. V shed 1 base and J shed 11 bases, with 11 bases lying between them. The CDR3 sequence is CASSLGRGEAFF. The CDR3 nucleotides are TGTGCCAGCAGCTTAGGCCGGGGGGAGGCTTTCTTT.

The chain employs TRBV6-6 and TRBJ1-5, with D uncertain. Germline V gives CDR1 MNHNY, CDR2 SVGAGI (reference sequence). The V end was cut by 0 bases, the J end by 4 bases, with 7 bases between. There are 14 residues in the CDR3. The CDR3 DNA sequence: TGTGCCAGCAGTTACTCGGGCAGGAATCAGCCCCAGCATTTT. Amino acid sequence: CASSYSGRNQPQHF.

The chain recombines TRBV5-4 with TRBJ1-2; TRBD1 matches 9 bases. The CDR3 consists of 15 residues. Germline V CDR1 and CDR2: SGHNT, YYREEE (reference sequence). V lost 2 bases and J lost 3; bases outside the gene matches: 5. CDR3 protein: CASSFLDRGDYGYTF. DNA for the CDR3: TGTGCCAGCAGCTTTCTGGACAGGGGTGACTATGGCTACACCTTC. The full variable domain, rest sourced from reference TRBV5-4 and TRBJ1-2, is ETGVTQSPTHLIKTRGQQVTLRCSSQSGHNTVSWYQQALGQGPQFIFQYYREEENGRGNFPPRFSGLQFPNYSSELNVNALELDDSALYLCASSFLDRGDYGYTFGSGTRLTVV.

This sequence joins TRBV27 and TRBJ2-7, with a possible D match to TRBD1 (5 bases). Germline loops: CDR1 MNHEY, CDR2 SMNVEV (reference sequence). V lost 5 bases and J 0 bases, leaving 11 bases between the germline ends. The CDR3 runs to 14 residues. CDR3 loop: CASSRPGRSYEQYF. CDR3 coding DNA: TGTGCCAGCAGTCGGCCAGGGCGCTCCTACGAGCAGTACTTC.

The V gene is TRBV7-9, the J gene TRBJ2-3, with a possible D match to TRBD2 (5 bases). Germline V gene lookup returns CDR1 SEHNR and CDR2 FQNEAQ (reference sequence). The CDR3 totals 17 residues. Trimming removed 1 base at V and 2 bases at J, with 16 bases between. The CDR3 region is CASSLGAGEINTDTQYF. The CDR3 bases are TGTGCCAGCAGCTTAGGGGCCGGGGAGATAAACACAGATACGCAGTATTTT.

The chain is built from TRBV3-1 (or the pseudogene TRBV3-2) and TRBJ2-3; 8 bases are a match to TRBD2. V was pared by 5 bases and J by 2 bases, with 18 bases of the junction left unmatched. The CDR3 has 19 residues. Germline V CDR1 and CDR2: LGHDT, YNNKEL (reference sequence). CDR3 in DNA: TGTGCCAGCAGCTTTCTGGGGAAGCGGGGGCTCCCCCACACAGATACGCAGTATTTT. Protein: CASSFLGKRGLPHTDTQYF.